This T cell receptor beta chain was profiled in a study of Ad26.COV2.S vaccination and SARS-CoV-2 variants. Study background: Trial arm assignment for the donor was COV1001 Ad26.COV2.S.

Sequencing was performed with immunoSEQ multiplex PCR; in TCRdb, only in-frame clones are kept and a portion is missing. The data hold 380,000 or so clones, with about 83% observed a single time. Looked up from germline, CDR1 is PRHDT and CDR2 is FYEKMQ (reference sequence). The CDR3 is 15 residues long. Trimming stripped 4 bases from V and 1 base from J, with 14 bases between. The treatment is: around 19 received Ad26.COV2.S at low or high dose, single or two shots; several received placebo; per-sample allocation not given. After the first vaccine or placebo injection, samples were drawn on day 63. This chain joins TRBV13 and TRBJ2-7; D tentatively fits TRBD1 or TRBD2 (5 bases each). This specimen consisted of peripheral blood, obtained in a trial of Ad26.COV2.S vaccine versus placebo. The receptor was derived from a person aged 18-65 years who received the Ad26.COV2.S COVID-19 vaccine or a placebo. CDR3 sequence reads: CASSSEGTGSYEQYF. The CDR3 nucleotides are TGTGCCAGCAGCTCAGAGGGGACGGGGTCCTACGAGCAGTACTTC.